These 21 T cell receptor beta chains came from one sample sequenced in a study of shared clonotypes between healthy human individuals (dated by TCRdb to 2019 to 2021). The library relied on the immunoSEQ multiplex PCR assay. TCRdb took over this immuneACCESS table, retaining in-frame rearrangements with V and J assigned. Such tables are incomplete; in checked studies, under half of the missing clones stem from an unresolved V gene, and the remainder is unexplained. The sample table contains about 1 million clones; only one count was recorded for around 76% of them. The ten top clones hold 1.4% to 1.5% of the sample. Sequenced: memory CD4+ T cells sorted from blood. In the paper's terms, the cell subset or site label means: CD45RA-negative fraction. The receptors shown here come from a man between 18 and 35 years old in good health.

This clone was picked up one time. The chain couples TRBV28 to TRBJ1-5, with TRBD1 as a possible D gene (5 bases). Per the germline V gene, CDR1 is MDHEN and CDR2 is SYDVKM. Trimming took off 2 bases at V and 10 bases at J, with 18 bases between the two ends. CDR3 length: 15 residues. CDR3 residues: CASSLDPGLGVPQHF. The CDR3 DNA is TGTGCCAGCAGTTTAGATCCTGGTCTAGGGGTACCCCAGCATTTT.

The chain links TRBV28 to TRBJ1-4, with 9 nucleotides matching TRBD1. This CDR3 region has 15 residues. J lost 4 bases, V lost 5 bases, and 5 bases had no gene match. Germline CDR1 and CDR2: MDHEN and SYDVKM. CDR3 in DNA: TGTGCCAGCAGTCCTGAGACAGGGGGTAATGAAAAACTGTTTTTT. The encoded protein is CASSPETGGNEKLFF.

CDR3 DNA sequence: TGTGCCTGGACGCCTTATAGCGGGAGGGCCTACGAGCAGTACTTC. Its protein is CAWTPYSGRAYEQYF. The chain carries TRBV30 and TRBJ2-7, with TRBD2 identical over 11 bases. The CDR3 consists of 15 residues. CDR1 is GTSNPN, CDR2 SVGIG, per germline (reference sequence). Trimming at V came to 4 bases and at J to 2 bases, leaving 7 bases not matched to a gene.

V usage is TRBV19 and J usage is TRBJ2-5, with TRBD2 as a possible D gene (5 bases). The ends were cut back, 6 bases at V and 5 bases at J, with 13 bases in the middle. Germline assignment: CDR1 LNHDA and CDR2 SQIVND (reference sequence). CDR3 length: 13 amino acids. DNA for the CDR3: TGTGCCAGTAGACCCGACGGAGGCGAGACCCAGTACTTC. It is translated as CASRPDGGETQYF.

CDR3 DNA sequence: TGTGCCAGCAGTGCACTAGCGGGGGGATCAGATACGCAGTATTTT. Translated: CASSALAGGSDTQYF. The genes are TRBV2 and TRBJ2-3; TRBD2 matches at 12 bases. The CDR3 contains 15 residues. Losses at the gene ends were 4 bases for V and 4 bases for J; bases not matched to a gene: 3. The germline V gene has CDR1 SNHLY and CDR2 FYNNEI. Using reference TRBV2 and TRBJ2-3 for the parts outside the CDR3, the full variable domain is EPEVTQTPSHQVTQMGQEVILRCVPISNHLYFYWYRQILGQKVEFLVSFYNNEISEKSEIFDDQFSVERPDGSNFTLKIRSTKLEDSAMYFCASSALAGGSDTQYFGPGTRLTVL.

This clone was seen more than once but under ten times. The chain recombines TRBV7-9 with TRBJ2-7, with 9 bases fitting TRBD1. V lost 3 bases and J lost 3; bases outside the gene matches: 0. Germline V lookup: CDR1 SEHNR, CDR2 FQNEAQ (reference sequence). The CDR3 extends over 13 amino acids. The CDR3 region is CASSLTGGYEQYF. The CDR3 bases are TGTGCCAGCAGCTTGACAGGGGGCTACGAGCAGTACTTC. The whole variable domain, remainder taken from reference TRBV7-9 and TRBJ2-7, is DTGVSQNPRHKITKRGQNVTFRCDPISEHNRLYWYRQTLGQGPEFLTYFQNEAQLEKSRLLSDRFSAERPKGSFSTLEIQRTEQGDSAMYLCASSLTGGYEQYFGPGTRLTVT.

The chain joins TRBV5-3 to TRBJ1-2, with unresolved D. Being an ORF, TRBV5-3 has a function that is uncertain. There are 10 residues in the CDR3. Trimming took off 4 bases at V and 4 bases at J, with 2 bases between the two ends. The DNA of the CDR3 is TGTGCCAGAAGCCTCTATGGCTACACCTTC. Its protein is CARSLYGYTF.

The chain employs TRBV11-3 and TRBJ1-4; D might be TRBD1 (6 bases). V dropped 5 bases and J dropped 1 base, with 8 bases sitting between them. Germline assignment: CDR1 SGHNT and CDR2 YENEEA. This CDR3 region has 14 residues. The CDR3 coding sequence is TGTGCCAGCAGCGGAGGGGGAACTAATGAAAAACTGTTTTTT. Residues: CASSGGGTNEKLFF.

The V gene is TRBV4-3, the J gene TRBJ2-6; D might be TRBD1 (6 bases). Germline CDR1 reads LGHNA; CDR2 reads YSLEER. The length of the CDR3 is 18 residues. Between the trimmed V and J ends, which lost 4 bases and 2 bases, there was a span of 18 bases. CDR3 nucleotides: TGCGCCAGCAGCCCTACAGGGACCTTCGGGGCTGGGGCCAACGTCCTGACTTTC. Translating it yields CASSPTGTFGAGANVLTF.

The rearrangement joins TRBV19 to TRBJ2-4, with 10 bases matching TRBD1. The CDR3 consists of 16 residues. Germline V gene data show CDR1 as LNHDA and CDR2 as SQIVND (reference sequence). Trimming at V came to 4 bases and at J to 3 bases, leaving 6 bases not matched to a gene. CDR3 amino acids: CASSTFGQGGKNIQYF. CDR3 in DNA: TGTGCCAGTAGTACCTTCGGACAGGGGGGCAAAAACATTCAGTACTTC.

The chain carries TRBV5-1 and TRBJ2-3; perhaps TRBD2 as D (6 bases). The CDR3 is 15 residues long. The V gene lost 6 bases and the J gene lost 4 bases, with 18 bases spanning the gap. Germline values: CDR1 SGHRS, CDR2 YFSETQ. The CDR3 sequence is CASTLAGRQADTQYF. As DNA, the CDR3 is TGCGCCAGCACATTAGCAGGGAGGCAAGCAGATACGCAGTATTTT.

The chain joins TRBV6-5 to TRBJ1-2; D is undetermined. Trimming removed 1 base at V and 8 bases at J, with 11 bases between. Germline V CDR1 and CDR2: MNHEY, SVGAGI. The CDR3 sequence is 13 residues long. CDR3 nucleotides: TGTGCCAGCAGTTACTTGTTGGCGAGAGGCTACACCTTC. It encodes CASSYLLARGYTF.

In its sample, this clone was seen once. The V call is TRBV7-2, the J call TRBJ1-4; D gene uncertain. The germline V gene has CDR1 SGHTA and CDR2 FQGNSA. CDR3 length equals 13 residues. Trimming pared 5 bases from V and 9 bases from J, leaving 13 bases between. The chain's CDR3 is CASSLERRKKLFF. DNA of the CDR3: TGTGCCAGCAGCCTGGAGAGGAGAAAAAAACTGTTTTTT.

This clone was seen only a few times. J is TRBJ1-2 and V is TRBV5-1; 9 bases are a match to TRBD1. Germline V CDR1 and CDR2: SGHRS, YFSETQ. This CDR3 comprises 14 residues. V dropped 5 bases and J dropped 5; count of bases not matched to a gene: 7. The CDR3 loop is CASSPRTGVYGYTF. The CDR3, as DNA: TGCGCCAGCAGTCCCCGGACAGGGGTTTATGGCTACACCTTC.

The CDR3, as DNA: TGTGCCAGCAGATTTGGAGTTCAAGAGACCCAGTACTTC. The encoded protein is CASRFGVQETQYF. J is TRBJ2-5 and V is TRBV7-8; D gene unclear. CDR3 length: 13 amino acids. V lost 6 bases to trimming and J lost 2 bases, with 10 bases between them. CDR1 SGHVS and CDR2 FQNEAQ come from the germline V gene.

In its sample, this clone was seen a few times. The chain combines TRBV6-1 with TRBJ1-6; D is perhaps TRBD1 (5 bases). In germline, CDR1 is MNHNS, CDR2 SASEGT. Trimming shortened V by 6 bases and J by 5 bases, and 8 bases separated the two germline ends. The CDR3 consists of 13 residues. CDR3 bases: TGTGCCAGCAGGGACACCAATAATTCACCCCTCCACTTT. Amino acid sequence: CASRDTNNSPLHF.

Remarks on this clone: This clone may be a read error of a much larger clone one base away. V usage is TRBV7-2 and J usage is TRBJ2-2; TRBD2 aligns across 10 bases. V was clipped by 6 bases and J by 5 bases; unmatched bases: 0. Germline V gene data show CDR1 as SGHTA and CDR2 as FQGNSA. This CDR3 is built from 13 residues. The CDR3 nucleotides are TGTGCCAGCAGTAGCGGGGGGACCGGGGAGCTGTTTTTT. This gives the protein CASSSGGTGELFF.

The chain carries TRBV29-1 and TRBJ2-7; possibly TRBD1 for D (6 bases). The CDR3 has 12 amino acids. CDR1 SQVTM and CDR2 ANQGSEA come from the germline V gene. Trimming left V 4 bases short and J 7 bases short, with 14 bases between. This CDR3 is CSVGGLGREQYF. The DNA of the CDR3 is TGCAGCGTTGGGGGGCTCGGACGGGAGCAGTACTTC.

This chain links TRBV7-2 with TRBJ2-7, with TRBD2 matching over 8 bases. Germline CDR1 is SGHTA and CDR2 is FQGNSA. Trimming at V came to 2 bases and at J to 5 bases, leaving 14 bases not matched to a gene. CDR3 length: 17 residues. The CDR3 nucleotides are TGTGCCAGCAGCTTAATAGCGGGCAGCGGGGGAGGGAACGAGCAGTACTTC. Translated, it gives CASSLIAGSGGGNEQYF.

This clone appeared once. The rearrangement joins TRBV9 to TRBJ1-2, with D tentatively TRBD1 (5 bases). The CDR3 spans 16 residues. The V gene's germline CDR1 is SGDLS and CDR2 YYNGEE. With 4 bases removed from V and 2 bases from J, the gap between germline ends came to 18 bases. CDR3 sequence reads: CASSLRETDLNYGYTF. In DNA, the CDR3 is TGTGCCAGCAGCCTAAGGGAGACAGACCTCAACTATGGCTACACCTTC.

The rearrangement links TRBV18 to TRBJ2-7; D not resolved. From germline, CDR1 is KGHSH and CDR2 LQKENI. CDR3 length: 15 amino acids. V gave up 3 bases and J gave up 0 bases, with 12 bases separating them. The CDR3 sequence: CASSPAFSSSYEQYF. CDR3 nucleotides: TGTGCCAGCTCACCTGCATTTAGTAGCTCCTACGAGCAGTACTTC.